The subject of this entry is one TCR beta chain. The data were taken from a study of cytomegalovirus exposure and HLA in healthy donors. The germline V gene has CDR1 LGHNA and CDR2 YSLEER. V lost 5 bases and J lost 5; bases outside the gene matches: 9. This CDR3 is built from 15 residues. 60 Vbeta and 13 Jbeta primers were used in PCR. Assay: immunoSEQ multiplex PCR; the TCRdb copy retains only in-frame clones and omits some. The sample contains under 130,000 clones, 13% to 15% of which appear only once. The receptor's source is a female donor in good health and CMV-seronegative. Sample: PBMCs. The rearrangement links TRBV4-3 to TRBJ2-1; 7 bases agree with TRBD2. CDR3 DNA sequence: TGCGCCAGCAGCGAAGGCCGGGGGGAGAACAATGAGCAGTTCTTC. Translation: CASSEGRGENNEQFF.